A selection of T cell receptor beta chains follows, all from one sample in a study of identical twins. From the 5' RACE reads, TCRdb called clonotypes with MiXCR, one entry per CDR3 protein. The sample contains nearly 900,000 distinct CDR3 sequences, roughly an eighth of which appear only once. These records were also assigned to another study, of yellow fever vaccine responses in identical twins.

The specimen sequenced was PBMCs. The receptors were gathered from a woman aged 18-29 years in good health. The CDR3 runs from the conserved cysteine through the conserved F or W. D genes are given only for firm matches. Some rows have no size entry. The others give once, few or many, or a class for an expanded clone.

j_gene: TRBJ2-3
abundance: few
d_gene: TRBD2
v_gene: TRBV12-3/TRBV12-4
CDR3nt: TGTGCCAGCAGTTTCGGGCGGGAGGGCCGTCACTCGCAGTATTTT
CDR3aa: CASSFGREGRHSQYF

j_gene: TRBJ2-5
abundance: many
d_gene: .
v_gene: TRBV12-3/TRBV12-4
CDR3nt: TGTGCCAGCACCTTAGGGGTGAAAGAGACCCAGTACTTC
CDR3aa: CASTLGVKETQYF

j_gene: TRBJ2-1
abundance: .
d_gene: .
v_gene: TRBV14
CDR3nt: TGTGCCAGCAGCCAAAGACTGACCTCCTACAATGAGCAGTTCTTC
CDR3aa: CASSQRLTSYNEQFF

j_gene: TRBJ1-2
abundance: .
d_gene: TRBD1
v_gene: TRBV29-1
CDR3nt: TGCAGCGTGCGACAGGGTTATGGCTACACCTTC
CDR3aa: CSVRQGYGYTF

j_gene: TRBJ1-5
abundance: .
d_gene: TRBD1
v_gene: TRBV7-8
CDR3nt: TGTGCCAGCAGCTGGGACAGGGGAGGAAATCAGCCCCAGCATTTT
CDR3aa: CASSWDRGGNQPQHF

j_gene: TRBJ2-7
abundance: few
d_gene: TRBD2
v_gene: TRBV20-1
CDR3nt: TGCAGTGCAGAGGAGCGGGGCTACGAGCAGTACTTC
CDR3aa: CSAEERGYEQYF

j_gene: TRBJ2-1
abundance: .
d_gene: TRBD1
v_gene: TRBV7-6
CDR3nt: TGTGCCAGCAGCTTATTAACGACAGGGGACAATGAGCAGTTCTTC
CDR3aa: CASSLLTTGDNEQFF

j_gene: TRBJ2-7
abundance: few
d_gene: TRBD1
v_gene: TRBV2
CDR3nt: TGTGCCAGCAGTGGGGACAGGGGGGGAACCTACGAGCAGTACTTC
CDR3aa: CASSGDRGGTYEQYF

j_gene: TRBJ2-7
abundance: few
d_gene: .
v_gene: TRBV28
CDR3nt: TGTGCCAGCAGTTCTAGAGGGGCCGGGACACCAAAACGCTACGAGCAGTACTTC
CDR3aa: CASSSRGAGTPKRYEQYF

j_gene: TRBJ2-7
abundance: .
d_gene: TRBD1
v_gene: TRBV5-6
CDR3nt: TGTGCCAGCAGCCCCAACCCGACAGGGGGCGAATACGAGCAGTACTTC
CDR3aa: CASSPNPTGGEYEQYF

j_gene: TRBJ2-2
abundance: few
d_gene: TRBD1
v_gene: TRBV5-1
CDR3nt: TGCGCCAGCAGCCGGGACAGCAGGGACACCGGGGAGCTGTTTTTT
CDR3aa: CASSRDSRDTGELFF

j_gene: TRBJ2-1
abundance: many
d_gene: .
v_gene: TRBV29-1
CDR3nt: TGCAGCCCCCTTCCGCGAACCAACAATGAGCAGTTCTTC
CDR3aa: CSPLPRTNNEQFF

j_gene: TRBJ1-4
abundance: many
d_gene: TRBD1
v_gene: TRBV2
CDR3nt: TGTGCCAGCAGTGTTCGGACAGGAGTGAATGAAAAACTGTTTTTT
CDR3aa: CASSVRTGVNEKLFF

j_gene: TRBJ2-1
abundance: few
d_gene: .
v_gene: TRBV20-1
CDR3nt: TGCAGTGCTAGATACGGCGTTTACAATGAGCAGTTCTTC
CDR3aa: CSARYGVYNEQFF

j_gene: TRBJ1-6
abundance: few
d_gene: .
v_gene: TRBV20-1
CDR3nt: TGCAGTGCGAGGCGGCCAGGACGGTGGGATTCACCCCTCCACTTT
CDR3aa: CSARRPGRWDSPLHF

j_gene: TRBJ2-1
abundance: few
d_gene: .
v_gene: TRBV6-2/TRBV6-3
CDR3nt: TGTGCCAGCAGCCCAAGGTTTTCTTCCTACAATGAGCAGTTCTTC
CDR3aa: CASSPRFSSYNEQFF

j_gene: TRBJ2-7
abundance: many
d_gene: .
v_gene: TRBV7-9
CDR3nt: TGCGCCAGCAGCCCCAATCCCTACGAGCAGTACTTC
CDR3aa: CASSPNPYEQYF

j_gene: TRBJ1-1
abundance: many
d_gene: .
v_gene: TRBV18
CDR3nt: TGTGCCAGCAGCCCGGGTGGGAACACTGAAGCTTTCTTT
CDR3aa: CASSPGGNTEAFF

j_gene: TRBJ2-3
abundance: many
d_gene: .
v_gene: TRBV20-1
CDR3nt: TGCAGTGCTAGACTAAGACTAGAATCTAGCACAGATACGCAGTATTTT
CDR3aa: CSARLRLESSTDTQYF

j_gene: TRBJ2-5
abundance: .
d_gene: .
v_gene: TRBV12-3/TRBV12-4
CDR3nt: TGTGCCGGCAGTTTAGATTGGGAGACCCAGTACTTC
CDR3aa: CAGSLDWETQYF

j_gene: TRBJ2-5
abundance: few
d_gene: TRBD2
v_gene: TRBV2
CDR3nt: TGTGCCAGTTCCGGACTAGCGCGGGAGACCCAGTACTTC
CDR3aa: CASSGLARETQYF

j_gene: TRBJ2-1
abundance: .
d_gene: .
v_gene: TRBV20-1
CDR3nt: TGCAGTGCTCCAACGGGACGCCAGAGGGATGAGCAGTTCTTC
CDR3aa: CSAPTGRQRDEQFF

j_gene: TRBJ2-7
abundance: .
d_gene: TRBD2
v_gene: TRBV4-1
CDR3nt: TGCGCCAGCAGCCAAGATCCCTTGGGAACTAGCGGCTACGAGCAGTACTTC
CDR3aa: CASSQDPLGTSGYEQYF

j_gene: TRBJ2-3
abundance: few
d_gene: .
v_gene: TRBV10-3
CDR3nt: TGTGCCATCAGTGAAAGAGGTGTGGGAACAGATACGCAGTATTTT
CDR3aa: CAISERGVGTDTQYF

j_gene: TRBJ2-2
abundance: .
d_gene: TRBD1
v_gene: TRBV9
CDR3nt: TGTGCCAGCAGCAAGGGGGGGACAGGGGTGACAGGGGAGCTGTTTTTT
CDR3aa: CASSKGGTGVTGELFF

j_gene: TRBJ2-7
abundance: many
d_gene: .
v_gene: TRBV7-9
CDR3nt: TGTGCCAGCAGCTTGGAGGGGCGCGGAAACGAGCAGTACTTC
CDR3aa: CASSLEGRGNEQYF

j_gene: TRBJ2-7
abundance: many
d_gene: .
v_gene: TRBV10-2
CDR3nt: TGCGCCAGCAGTGAGTCAGGACGGTCCGAGCAGTACTTC
CDR3aa: CASSESGRSEQYF

j_gene: TRBJ2-3
abundance: .
d_gene: TRBD1
v_gene: TRBV7-3
CDR3nt: TGTGCCAGCAGCTTATCTTTCGGGACAGGGTCTGTGGCAGATACGCAGTATTTT
CDR3aa: CASSLSFGTGSVADTQYF

j_gene: TRBJ2-5
abundance: few
d_gene: .
v_gene: TRBV7-3
CDR3nt: TGTGCCAGCAGCCCCCAACTAGACGCGGAGACCCAGTACTTC
CDR3aa: CASSPQLDAETQYF

j_gene: TRBJ2-7
abundance: .
d_gene: .
v_gene: TRBV4-1
CDR3nt: TGCGCCAGCAGCCCCTTTATGGGGGACTACGAGCAGTACTTC
CDR3aa: CASSPFMGDYEQYF

j_gene: TRBJ2-1
abundance: few
d_gene: TRBD2
v_gene: TRBV5-6
CDR3nt: TGTGCCAGCAGCCGACTAGCGGGAACCCTAAATGAGCAGTTCTTC
CDR3aa: CASSRLAGTLNEQFF

j_gene: TRBJ2-2
abundance: .
d_gene: .
v_gene: TRBV19
CDR3nt: TGTGCCAGTAGTAGGCTCCAGGAGGGGCTGTTTTTT
CDR3aa: CASSRLQEGLFF

j_gene: TRBJ2-1
abundance: .
d_gene: TRBD2
v_gene: TRBV11-2
CDR3nt: TGTGCCAGCAGCTTACAGGGACTAGCGGGGGAGCAGTTCTTC
CDR3aa: CASSLQGLAGEQFF

j_gene: TRBJ2-3
abundance: .
d_gene: .
v_gene: TRBV7-9
CDR3nt: TGTGCCAGCAGCTTAGTCGCCCTCAGCACAGATACGCAGTATTTT
CDR3aa: CASSLVALSTDTQYF

j_gene: TRBJ2-2
abundance: .
d_gene: TRBD2
v_gene: TRBV6-4
CDR3nt: TGTGCCAGCAGTGACTCGAGACGGGGGGGCGACACCGGGGAGCTGTTTTTT
CDR3aa: CASSDSRRGGDTGELFF

j_gene: TRBJ2-3
abundance: few
d_gene: .
v_gene: TRBV7-2
CDR3nt: TGTGCCAGCAGTTTAGGAGGGGTCGAGACAGATACGCAGTATTTT
CDR3aa: CASSLGGVETDTQYF

j_gene: TRBJ2-1
abundance: .
d_gene: TRBD2
v_gene: TRBV6-2/TRBV6-3
CDR3nt: TGTGCCAGCAGTTACTCGATCCGCCCGTATGCCGGGAGGGCCAGGAGCAATGAGCAGTTCTTC
CDR3aa: CASSYSIRPYAGRARSNEQFF

j_gene: TRBJ2-2
abundance: .
d_gene: .
v_gene: TRBV10-3
CDR3nt: TGTGCCATCAGTGAGCGCGGGGCCCGCGCGAACACCGGGGAGCTGTTTTTT
CDR3aa: CAISERGARANTGELFF

j_gene: TRBJ2-5
abundance: many
d_gene: .
v_gene: TRBV29-1
CDR3nt: TGCAGCATCAGGGGAAAGACCCAGTACTTC
CDR3aa: CSIRGKTQYF

j_gene: TRBJ2-7
abundance: few
d_gene: .
v_gene: TRBV29-1
CDR3nt: TGCAGCGTTGAAGAACGGGACAAAATTCAGTACTTC
CDR3aa: CSVEERDKIQYF

j_gene: TRBJ1-6
abundance: few
d_gene: TRBD1
v_gene: TRBV14
CDR3nt: TGTGCCAGCAGCCACCGGACAGGGGTAAGCTCACCCCTCCACTTT
CDR3aa: CASSHRTGVSSPLHF

j_gene: TRBJ1-2
abundance: many
d_gene: TRBD1
v_gene: TRBV15
CDR3nt: TGTGCCACCAGCAGAGATCCCGGGGGACAGAACACCAAATATGGCTACACCTTC
CDR3aa: CATSRDPGGQNTKYGYTF

j_gene: TRBJ2-5
abundance: .
d_gene: TRBD1
v_gene: TRBV6-1
CDR3nt: TGTGCCAGCAGCACCCACAGGGGATATCGAGAGACCCAGTACTTC
CDR3aa: CASSTHRGYRETQYF

j_gene: TRBJ2-2
abundance: .
d_gene: TRBD1
v_gene: TRBV20-1
CDR3nt: TGCAGTGCTAGACCCAGACAGGGGGCTAACACCGGGGAGCTGTTTTTT
CDR3aa: CSARPRQGANTGELFF

j_gene: TRBJ2-1
abundance: .
d_gene: .
v_gene: TRBV5-6
CDR3nt: TGTGCCAGCAGCTTGATACTAGCTCAGATAAACAATGAGCAGTTCTTC
CDR3aa: CASSLILAQINNEQFF

j_gene: TRBJ2-3
abundance: .
d_gene: .
v_gene: TRBV15
CDR3nt: TGTGCCACCAGCAGAGCAACTAGCTCTAGCACAGATACGCAGTATTTT
CDR3aa: CATSRATSSSTDTQYF

j_gene: TRBJ2-4
abundance: .
d_gene: .
v_gene: TRBV6-1
CDR3nt: TGTGCCAGCAGAGACGCCTCGCAAGCCAAAAACATTCAGTACTTC
CDR3aa: CASRDASQAKNIQYF

j_gene: TRBJ2-2
abundance: few
d_gene: .
v_gene: TRBV7-3
CDR3nt: TGTGCCAGCAGCTTAAAAGGGTTAGACACCGGGGAGCTGTTTTTT
CDR3aa: CASSLKGLDTGELFF

j_gene: TRBJ2-5
abundance: .
d_gene: TRBD2
v_gene: TRBV20-1
CDR3nt: TGCAGTGCTAGACTAGCGGGTAACCAAGAGACCCAGTACTTC
CDR3aa: CSARLAGNQETQYF

j_gene: TRBJ2-2
abundance: .
d_gene: .
v_gene: TRBV6-5
CDR3nt: TGTGCCAGCAGTTACTCCACGGCGGGCACCGGGGAGCTGTTTTTT
CDR3aa: CASSYSTAGTGELFF

j_gene: TRBJ2-3
abundance: few
d_gene: .
v_gene: TRBV7-2
CDR3nt: TGTGCCAGCAGCTTAAGGTGGGCTAGCGATACGCAGTATTTT
CDR3aa: CASSLRWASDTQYF

j_gene: TRBJ2-1
abundance: .
d_gene: TRBD2
v_gene: TRBV5-1
CDR3nt: TGCGCCAGCAGCTTGGTTAGCGGGAGGGACAATGAGCAGTTCTTC
CDR3aa: CASSLVSGRDNEQFF

j_gene: TRBJ2-1
abundance: .
d_gene: TRBD1
v_gene: TRBV6-1
CDR3nt: TGTGCCAGCAGGACCTCCGGGACAGGGGCCAATGAGCAGTTCTTC
CDR3aa: CASRTSGTGANEQFF

j_gene: TRBJ2-2
abundance: .
d_gene: .
v_gene: TRBV20-1
CDR3nt: TGCAGTGCTAGAGATCTTTCTAGAGGGACCGGGGAGCTGTTTTTT
CDR3aa: CSARDLSRGTGELFF

j_gene: TRBJ2-7
abundance: few
d_gene: .
v_gene: TRBV28
CDR3nt: TGTGCCAGCAGTTCCGGGACAGGGCTTCGTGGCGGGAGGGCAGGGCAGTACTTC
CDR3aa: CASSSGTGLRGGRAGQYF

j_gene: TRBJ2-5
abundance: .
d_gene: .
v_gene: TRBV12-3/TRBV12-4
CDR3nt: TGTGCCAGCAGCCTCGGTAACATCGGGGAGGCCCAGTACTTC
CDR3aa: CASSLGNIGEAQYF

j_gene: TRBJ2-2
abundance: once
d_gene: TRBD2
v_gene: TRBV27
CDR3nt: TGTGCCAGCAGAGGGCTAGCGGGAGTCATAATACCCGGGGAGCTGTTTTTT
CDR3aa: CASRGLAGVIIPGELFF

j_gene: TRBJ2-7
abundance: .
d_gene: .
v_gene: TRBV12-3/TRBV12-4
CDR3nt: TGTGCCAGCACCAACGCCGGGACCAAATCCTCCTACGAGCAGTACTTC
CDR3aa: CASTNAGTKSSYEQYF

j_gene: TRBJ2-3
abundance: few
d_gene: .
v_gene: TRBV4-1
CDR3nt: TGCGCCAGCAGCCAGGGTCCGGGATCGGGCACAGATACGCAGTATTTT
CDR3aa: CASSQGPGSGTDTQYF

j_gene: TRBJ1-1
abundance: .
d_gene: .
v_gene: TRBV24-1
CDR3nt: TGTGCCACCAGTGATTCTATCAGGGCCGAAGCTTTCTTT
CDR3aa: CATSDSIRAEAFF